These T cell receptor beta chains were read from a single sample in a study of blood T cell repertoires in COVID-19. Clones were read by immunoSEQ multiplex PCR, and TCRdb kept only the in-frame ones, dropping some. The table records a few hundred thousand clones, 75% to 90% of them present only once. Sequencing was done on a sample of PBMCs or T cells enriched from blood (not recorded which). All receptors come from a woman aged 55-69 years who had recovered from COVID-19. Both conserved end residues are part of each CDR3. D genes are given only for firm matches. Clone size is not always given. Where it is, it says once, few, many or a class for expanded clones.

CDR3 | DNA | D | J | size | V
CASSQGALPTDRPGTEAFF | TGCGCCAGCAGCCAGGGAGCCTTGCCGACCGACAGGCCGGGGACTGAAGCTTTCTTT | NA | TRBJ1-1 | NA | TRBV4-1
CASYRGWDEQFF | TGTGCCAGCTATAGGGGATGGGATGAGCAGTTCTTC | NA | TRBJ2-1 | NA | TRBV6-5
CASSPRTGYEQYF | TGTGCCAGCAGCCCGAGGACAGGCTACGAGCAGTACTTC | TRBD1 | TRBJ2-7 | NA | TRBV5-4
CASSFRGNGGTEAFF | TGTGCCAGCAGTTTCAGGGGGAACGGAGGCACTGAAGCTTTCTTT | TRBD1 | TRBJ1-1 | NA | TRBV28
CAWSVQSSGTDTQYF | TGTGCCTGGAGTGTACAGTCCTCGGGCACAGATACGCAGTATTTT | NA | TRBJ2-3 | NA | TRBV30
CASSPGRIAEQYF | TGTGCCAGCAGCCCGGGTAGGATCGCCGAGCAGTACTTC | NA | TRBJ2-7 | NA | TRBV13
CASGTSGGPNEQFF | TGCGCCAGCGGAACTAGCGGGGGACCCAATGAGCAGTTCTTC | TRBD2 | TRBJ2-1 | NA | TRBV5-1
CASSLGQGQMGDF | TGTGCCAGCAGCTTGGGACAGGGTCAAATGGGGGACTTC | TRBD1 | TRBJ2-7 | NA | TRBV13
CASSEQGVGSYEQYF | TGTGCCAGCAGTGAACAGGGCGTGGGCTCCTACGAGCAGTACTTC | NA | TRBJ2-7 | NA | TRBV6-1
CASSLFSRTGRTDTQYF | TGTGCCAGCAGCTTATTTTCGAGGACAGGGAGAACAGATACGCAGTATTTT | TRBD1 | TRBJ2-3 | NA | TRBV7-9
CASSQAPSGAEDTQYF | TGCGCCAGCAGCCAAGCGCCTAGCGGGGCGGAAGATACGCAGTATTTT | TRBD2 | TRBJ2-3 | once | TRBV4-1
CASSQDRLYEQYF | TGTGCCAGCAGCCAGGACAGGCTATACGAGCAGTACTTC | TRBD1 | TRBJ2-7 | NA | TRBV14
CASTSLHEQFF | TGTGCCAGCACTAGCTTGCATGAGCAGTTCTTC | NA | TRBJ2-1 | NA | TRBV2
CASNKQGSTEAFF | TGTGCCAGCAATAAACAGGGATCCACTGAAGCTTTCTTT | NA | TRBJ1-1 | NA | TRBV6-5
CATEISDRVNSPLHF | TGTGCCACCGAGATATCGGACAGGGTCAATTCACCCCTCCACTTT | TRBD1 | TRBJ1-6 | NA | TRBV6-5
CASSGGQSILSGNTIYF | TGTGCCAGCAGTGGGGGACAGTCCATACTCTCTGGAAACACCATATATTTT | TRBD1 | TRBJ1-3 | few | TRBV25-1
CASEQGANTGELFF | TGTGCTAGTGAGCAGGGCGCGAACACCGGGGAGCTGTTTTTT | NA | TRBJ2-2 | NA | TRBV12-5
CSVGAAGRETQYF | TGCAGCGTTGGAGCAGCAGGGCGGGAGACCCAGTACTTC | NA | TRBJ2-5 | NA | TRBV29-1
CASSRPGRGGELFF | TGTGCCAGCAGCCGCCCGGGTAGGGGCGGGGAGCTGTTTTTT | NA | TRBJ2-2 | NA | TRBV11-2
CASSLQGGAPLHF | TGTGCCAGCAGTTTACAGGGTGGGGCACCCCTCCACTTT | NA | TRBJ1-6 | few | TRBV12-3/TRBV12-4
CASSLGGRGLGTGELFF | TGTGCCAGCAGCTTGGGGGGCAGGGGGCTCGGCACCGGGGAGCTGTTTTTT | TRBD1 | TRBJ2-2 | NA | TRBV5-4
CASSQRGGLQNEQFF | TGCGCCAGCAGCCAGCGGGGGGGCCTCCAAAATGAGCAGTTCTTC | TRBD2 | TRBJ2-1 | NA | TRBV10-2
CATSDRTGTETQYF | TGTGCCACCAGTGACCGGACAGGGACAGAGACCCAGTACTTC | TRBD1 | TRBJ2-5 | NA | TRBV24-1
CASRAVYNEQFF | TGTGCCAGTAGGGCAGTTTACAATGAGCAGTTCTTC | NA | TRBJ2-1 | NA | TRBV19
CASSRQGAYSSGYTF | TGTGCCAGCAGCCGGCAGGGGGCCTATTCTTCCGGCTACACCTTC | TRBD1 | TRBJ1-2 | NA | TRBV3-1/TRBV3-2
CAISEGTGGGIGTEAFF | TGTGCCATCAGTGAAGGGACAGGGGGCGGAATAGGCACTGAAGCTTTCTTT | TRBD1 | TRBJ1-1 | once | TRBV10-3
CASSQDLGSGFRETQYF | TGTGCCAGCAGCCAAGATTTAGGTTCGGGGTTTCGAGAGACCCAGTACTTC | NA | TRBJ2-5 | NA | TRBV4-2
CASSTRDTRAGTF | TGTGCCAGTAGTACTCGGGACACTCGGGCGGGCACCTTC | NA | TRBJ1-2 | NA | TRBV19
CASSPLLAGSYNEQFF | TGTGCCAGCAGCCCCCTCCTAGCGGGGTCCTACAATGAGCAGTTCTTC | TRBD2 | TRBJ2-1 | once | TRBV3-1/TRBV3-2